The entry below describes one T cell receptor (beta chain). It lacks a known antigen. Sequence at one end of the junction differs from germline and may be a read error. This sample stems from a study of molecular identifiers for immune sequencing clone quantification (dated by TCRdb to 2017 to 2018). Notes on the research overall: For a replicate experiment, the RNA from either around 20,000 or 100,000 naive CD8 T cells was divided into five aliquots, and four of those aliquots went on to sequencing. This methods study benchmarked molecular-identifier clustering-based TCR repertoire sequencing (MIDCIRS) and TCR RNA copy counting, using CD8 T cells to do so. Results the study describes overall, beyond this receptor: When barcode sub-clustering was not used, chimeric consensus sequences inflated TCR diversity, with chimeras reaching as high as 47%. The sizes of highly expanded clones could end up underestimated when identical TCR molecules share a barcode. In CMV-specific effector cells, clones with more than 20 RNA copies contained over 98% of molecules, whereas in naive cells such clones contained under 1% of molecules. Spiked-in Jurkat TCR RNA equal to a single cell's worth was reported to be detectable even within 1,100,000 naive CD8 T cells. The naive libraries included spiked-in Jurkat TCR RNA (approximately ten copies' worth), and this RNA is not part of the donor repertoire. Modeling indicated approximately 3 TCR RNA copies recovered per cell, compared with approximately 10 by digital PCR, which implies a capture efficiency of about 31%.

Taken from cysteine to phenylalanine, the CDR3 has 13 residues. This entry keeps only the CDR3 DNA: 39 bases, framed from base 1. From a lookup of the germline V gene (reference sequence), CDR1 and CDR2 are GTSNPN and SVGIG. Libraries of naive CD8 T cells were built from anywhere between about 17,000 and 1,000,000 sorted cells, with 10%, 30% or 50% of the purified RNA used. Naive CD8 T cells were FACS-sorted as CD8+CD4-CCR7+CD45RA+ on a BD FACSAria II into RLT Plus buffer. To test detection sensitivity, Jurkat RNA equal to ten TCR copies was added to samples of about 20,000-1,000,000 naive CD8 T cells. Enrichment of CD8 T cells was done with RosetteSep CD8+ T Cell Enrichment Cocktail plus Ficoll-Paque, and ACK red cell lysis came afterward. Library method: PCR. The data were produced on a NextSeq 500. Preparation of bulk TCR libraries followed a previously described approach, with the TCR primers listed in Table S5. Total RNA was purified with the Qiagen AllPrep DNA/RNA kit. Before analysis, reads from multiple sequencing runs of one library were combined. The paper's data handling went like this. Reads were retained only if an exact TCR constant sequence was present, and the retained reads were trimmed to 150 nt and grouped according to their 12-nt molecular barcodes. Reads inside each barcode group were sub-clustered using a 15% Levenshtein threshold, and a quality-weighted consensus sequence was constructed for each RNA molecule. Non-functional sequences were removed, as were lower-count sequences one edit away from another. Based on a fit of two negative binomial distributions, barcode sub-clusters having less than 20% of the maximum read count were discarded. TCRdb reran the public reads through fastp at Q25 and MiXCR, keeping productive beta chains. Duplicate CDR3 protein sequences are folded into a single record with the most common DNA and genes. TCRdb, not the original authors, processed these V and J calls. The sample table contains about 510,000 distinct CDR3 sequences; only one count was recorded for around 25% of them. Clones ranked in the top ten supply around 0.79% of the sample.

Recombination connected TRBV30 to TRBJ2-3; the D element could tentatively be TRBD1 or TRBD2, as 6 bases agree for each. Sequencing was carried out using naive CD8+ T cells from blood, with Jurkat cell RNA spiked in. What this sample's cell subset or site label stands for: FACS-sorted CD8+CD4-CCR7+CD45RA+ naive T cells. The sequence came from a human donor in good health. Some libraries in this study had Jurkat cell RNA spiked in. Here the CDR3 is given as CARRGAAGDTQYF. The DNA sequence is as follows: TGTGCCCGGAGGGGGGCCGCGGGGGATACGCAGTATTTT.